The source of this T cell receptor (beta chain) is a study of blood T cell repertoires in COVID-19. Study information: From T cells, B-cell-depleted T cells, or PBMCs came the material, which was cDNA or gDNA.

V gave up 6 bases and J gave up 1 base, with 15 bases separating them. CDR3 length: 15 residues. The germline CDR1 and CDR2 sequences are MNHEY and SVGEGT. This table comes from immunoSEQ multiplex PCR, and its TCRdb copy is limited to in-frame clones, with some not included. Of roughly 570,000 clones in the sample, about 88% were seen once. Seattle-derived patients entered the study during active infection and were followed longitudinally. The sequence was collected from a woman between 50 and 59 years old with COVID-19, enrolled during active disease. Sequencing was done on a sample of peripheral blood. This sequence joins TRBV6-2 or TRBV6-3 and TRBJ2-5, with a weak D call TRBD2 (6 bases). This chain's CDR3 is CASRPQWRGQETQYF. The CDR3 nucleotides read TGTGCCAGCAGGCCTCAATGGCGGGGCCAAGAGACCCAGTACTTC.